The TCR beta chain under discussion was sequenced for a study of cytomegalovirus exposure and HLA in healthy donors. The study drew the donors from its roughly 130-subject validation cohort, separate from the roughly 700-subject first cohort. The V segment lost 3 bases and the J segment 6 bases; nucleotides outside the gene matches: 4. CDR1 is SGHTA and CDR2 is FQGTGA in the germline V gene. The CDR3 spans 14 residues. Whole-study results and caveats: Reports showed the classifier diagnosing cytomegalovirus status with high specificity and sensitivity. The finding came from a later analysis; first-cohort TCR clusters tended to co-occur in the 95 to 150 validation repertoires.

TCRdb's copy holds only in-frame clones and misses some; the assay was immunoSEQ multiplex PCR. The sample carries approximately 220,000 clones, more than 75% recorded once. Details on this clone: What it binds is not known.

The receptor's source is a man aged 18 to 30 in good health and CMV-seronegative. The sequencing sample was made of PBMCs. The chain joins TRBV7-3 to TRBJ2-1; TRBD2 matches at 8 bases. Here the CDR3 reads CASSLSGSINEQFF. The CDR3 nucleotides read TGTGCCAGCAGCTTGAGCGGGAGTATCAATGAGCAGTTCTTC.